The clone carrying this T cell receptor beta chain was recorded at least ten times. Its antigen is unidentified. This specimen belongs to a study of T-cell reconstitution after alpha-beta-depleted transplantation in children. This sample's TCRbeta library carried unique molecular identifier barcodes. MiXCR was run by TCRdb on the PCR reads, yielding one entry per CDR3 protein. Among around 440,000 distinct CDR3 sequences listed, about 10% were seen once. Study findings and constraints: In some patients, recipient T cells and intrathymic progenitors surviving conditioning explained high day-60 diversity. There were reportedly several hundred expanded graft clones from which alpha-beta T cells came about two months after transplant. When one year had passed after transplant, most T-cell counts and diversity came from newly produced T cells.

The sequenced sample was PBMCs, obtained before TCRalphabeta/CD19-depleted stem cell transplant. This receptor was identified in a child aged 2 to 10 with inherited bone marrow failure, due to receive a stem cell transplant.

CDR3 in amino acids: CASSLAPWKNTEAFF. The CDR3 DNA reads TGCGCCAGCAGCTTGGCCCCGTGGAAGAACACTGAAGCTTTCTTT. V usage is TRBV5-1 and J usage is TRBJ1-1; D is unresolved. V was cut by 0 bases and J by 1 base, with 10 bases left in between. Germline values: CDR1 SGHRS, CDR2 YFSETQ. This CDR3 has 15 residues.